A single sample is the source of the 25 T cell receptor beta chains below, sequenced in a study of T cells in Graves' hyperthyroidism and ophthalmopathy. What was amplified from RNA transcripts were TCR beta CDR3 regions. HTBI primers were used for first-round RT-PCR of the TCR CDR3. TCRdb re-called the multiplex PCR reads through MiXCR, storing one row per CDR3 protein. The data contain about 480,000 distinct CDR3 sequences, under 15% of them seen just once; the ten biggest clones take up 17%. The sequenced material came from blood. Source of these receptors: a woman younger than 30 with Graves' hyperthyroidism.

CDR3 sequence (DNA): TGCGCCAGCCGGGGGTCGGGGTCCCACGAGCAGTACTTC. Its protein is CASRGSGSHEQYF. The gene calls are TRBV10-1 and TRBJ2-7, with D perhaps TRBD2 (6 bases). CDR1 is WNHNN and CDR2 is SYGVQD in the germline V gene (reference sequence). The length of the CDR3 is 13 residues. Trimming pared 8 bases from V and 5 bases from J, leaving 16 bases between.

The rearrangement joins TRBV14 to TRBJ1-2; a possible D gene is TRBD1 (5 bases). The CDR3 length is 14 residues. Germline-derived CDR1 and CDR2 are SGHDN and FVKESK. Trimming stripped 4 bases from V and 5 bases from J, with 14 bases between. In DNA, the CDR3 is TGTGCCAGCAGCCGGCAAGGGACGGATTATGGCTACACCTTC. Residues: CASSRQGTDYGYTF.

This sequence joins TRBV29-1 and TRBJ1-1; weak D call: TRBD1 (5 bases). There are 13 residues in the CDR3. V was pared by 6 bases and J by 5 bases, with 16 bases between. The germline gives CDR1 SQVTM, CDR2 ANQGSEA. In DNA, the CDR3 is TGCAGCGTGGGGACCGCCAAATTAACTGAAGCTTTCTTT. It translates to CSVGTAKLTEAFF. Complete variable domain (other parts from reference TRBV29-1 and TRBJ1-1): SAVISQKPSRDICQRGTSLTIQCQVDSQVTMMFWYRQQPGQSLTLIATANQGSEATYESGFVIDKFPISRPNLTFSTLTVSNMSPEDSSIYLCSVGTAKLTEAFFGQGTRLTVV.

The chain couples TRBV3-1 to TRBJ2-1; 7 positions agree with TRBD2. CDR3 size: 16 residues. CDR1 is LGHDT, CDR2 YNNKEL, per germline (reference sequence). V dropped 1 base and J dropped 7; count of bases not matched to a gene: 10. CDR3 region: CASSQVFVSGYNEQFF. The CDR3 DNA reads TGTGCCAGCAGCCAAGTTTTTGTTAGCGGGTATAATGAGCAGTTCTTC.

The rearrangement links TRBV20-1 to TRBJ2-2; 11 nucleotides match TRBD2. Trimming removed 3 bases from V and 1 base from J; junction bases left unmatched: 4. The CDR3 loop spans 16 amino acids. The germline CDR1 and CDR2 sequences are DFQATT and SNEGSKA (reference sequence). For the CDR3, the DNA is TGCAGTGCTAGTAGGGGGACTAGCGGGAACACCGGGGAGCTGTTTTTT. Protein sequence: CSASRGTSGNTGELFF.

Turning to this clonotype: Germline is not matched at one junction end, which may reflect a read error. This chain connects TRBV5-1 to TRBJ2-2; 7 positions match TRBD2. CDR3 length: 15 amino acids. Looked up from germline, CDR1 is SGHRS and CDR2 is YFSETQ. The CDR3 region is CASSGTVDHTGELFF. The CDR3 DNA sequence: TGTGCCAGCAGCGGGACGGTCGACCACACCGGGGAGCTGTTTTTT.

This clonotype was counted at least ten times. The rearrangement links TRBV7-9 to TRBJ2-5; D is unclear. CDR1 is SEHNR and CDR2 is FQNEAQ in the germline V gene (reference sequence). Trimming took 1 base from V and 5 from J, leaving 11 bases between them. The CDR3 is made up of 14 amino acids. In nucleotides, the CDR3 is TGTGCCAGCAGCTTAGGAGGAGCTAGGGAGACCCAGTACTTC. Encoded protein: CASSLGGARETQYF.

This clonotype was seen at least ten times. This chain connects TRBV12-3 or TRBV12-4 to TRBJ1-4; D is unresolved. This CDR3 region has 12 residues. V lost 10 bases, J lost 8 bases, and 14 bases lay in between. The chain's CDR3 is CATGRGMEKLFF. The CDR3, as DNA: TGTGCCACCGGACGGGGTATGGAAAAACTGTTTTTT.

The rearrangement joins TRBV7-2 to TRBJ2-1, with TRBD2 matching over 7 bases. The CDR3 sequence is 16 residues long. From germline, CDR1 is SGHTA and CDR2 FQGNSA. J gave up 2 bases and V 3 bases, and 7 bases lay outside the gene matches. The CDR3 DNA reads as TGTGCCAGCAGCTTCACGCTAGCGGTTGCCTACAATGAGCAGTTCTTC. It codes for CASSFTLAVAYNEQFF. Based on the CDR3 plus reference TRBV7-2 and TRBJ2-1, the full variable domain is GAGVSQSPSNKVTEKGKDVELRCDPISGHTALYWYRQSLGQGLEFLIYFQGNSAPDKSGLPSDRFSAERTGGSVSTLTIQRTQQEDSAVYLCASSFTLAVAYNEQFFGPGTRLTVL.

Many counts were recorded for this clonotype. The rearrangement links TRBV9 to TRBJ1-2; no clear D. The CDR3 runs 14 residues. Trimming left V 4 bases short and J 5 bases short, with 15 bases between. Per the germline V gene, CDR1 is SGDLS and CDR2 is YYNGEE. The CDR3 coding sequence is TGTGCCAGCAGCCTGTCGGGTCCGGCATATGGCTACACCTTC. The encoded protein is CASSLSGPAYGYTF.

This clonotype appeared many times. The chain is built from TRBV29-1 and TRBJ2-1; 12 nucleotides line up with TRBD2. This CDR3 is built from 13 residues. From germline, CDR1 is SQVTM and CDR2 ANQGSEA. Losses at the gene ends were 7 bases for V and 5 bases for J; bases not matched to a gene: 3. CDR3 sequence: CSGLAGANNEQFF. The CDR3 bases are TGCAGCGGACTAGCGGGAGCGAACAATGAGCAGTTCTTC.

Many counts were recorded for this clonotype. This rearrangement joins TRBV27 to TRBJ1-2, with 7 bases lining up with TRBD1. Trimming cost V 3 bases and J 7 bases; bases outside gene matches: 5. The germline gives CDR1 MNHEY, CDR2 SMNVEV (reference sequence). This CDR3 is built from 13 residues. The CDR3 here is CASSLTRGRGYTF. DNA of the CDR3: TGTGCCAGCAGTTTGACAAGGGGGCGTGGCTACACCTTC.

This chain joins TRBV18 and TRBJ2-7; D gene uncertain. V lost 6 bases and J lost 6, with 12 bases in between. The V gene's germline CDR1 is KGHSH and CDR2 LQKENI. There are 12 residues in the CDR3. In nucleotides, the CDR3 is TGTGCCAGCTCCACCCTGAACGGCGAGCAGTACGTC. Translation: CASSTLNGEQYV.

This clonotype has ten or more counts. The V gene is TRBV6-1, the J gene TRBJ2-7; D is uncertain. The germline V and J ends were trimmed by 6 bases and 0 bases, with 9 bases remaining between them. CDR3 length: 13 amino acids. CDR1 and CDR2 from the germline V gene are MNHNS and SASEGT. The CDR3 loop reads CASSRLDSYEQYF. The CDR3 DNA sequence: TGTGCCAGCAGCCGATTGGACTCCTACGAGCAGTACTTC.

The J gene is TRBJ2-2, the V gene TRBV5-1; possible D gene TRBD2, 5 bases. The germline CDR1 and CDR2 sequences are SGHRS and YFSETQ. This CDR3 region has 15 residues. The germline V and J ends were trimmed by 0 bases and 2 bases, with 8 bases remaining between them. The DNA for the CDR3 is TGCGCCAGCAGCTTGGGGGAGAGTAACACCGGGGAGCTGTTTTTT. Translated: CASSLGESNTGELFF.

The V gene is TRBV18, the J gene TRBJ1-2, with TRBD1 identical over 11 bases. This CDR3 comprises 18 residues. Germline V gene lookup returns CDR1 KGHSH and CDR2 LQKENI. Unmatched junction bases numbered 7, after V lost 1 base and J lost 0 bases. CDR3 loop: CASSPRDRGFRSNYGYTF. CDR3 DNA: TGTGCCAGCTCACCACGGGACAGGGGGTTTCGCTCTAACTATGGCTACACCTTC. Based on the CDR3 plus reference TRBV18 and TRBJ1-2, the full variable domain is NAGVMQNPRHLVRRRGQEARLRCSPMKGHSHVYWYRQLPEEGLKFMVYLQKENIIDESGMPKERFSAEFPKEGPSILRIQQVVRGDSAAYFCASSPRDRGFRSNYGYTFGSGTRLTVV.

This clonotype was detected ten times or more. The chain has TRBV27 and TRBJ1-4; a possible D gene is TRBD1 (5 bases). Germline-derived CDR1 and CDR2 are MNHEY and SMNVEV (reference sequence). Trimming took off 5 bases at V and 4 bases at J, with 14 bases between the two ends. The CDR3 totals 15 residues. The CDR3 is CASSGHRLNNEKLFF. DNA of the CDR3: TGTGCCAGCAGTGGCCACAGGTTAAATAATGAAAAACTGTTTTTT.

This clonotype was seen repeatedly, ten times or more. V usage is TRBV27 and J usage is TRBJ2-3, with 9 bases that match TRBD1. The V segment lost 7 bases and the J segment 4 bases; nucleotides outside the gene matches: 3. The CDR3 runs to 13 residues. Germline assignment: CDR1 MNHEY and CDR2 SMNVEV (reference sequence). The CDR3 spells CASNRQGADTQYF. The CDR3 bases are TGTGCCAGCAACCGACAGGGGGCAGATACGCAGTATTTT.

This clonotype was seen repeatedly, ten times or more. The genes are TRBV4-1 and TRBJ2-1; D gene ambiguous. This CDR3 comprises 18 residues. V lost 0 bases to trimming and J lost 0 bases, with 15 bases between them. Germline V gene data show CDR1 as MGHRA and CDR2 as YSYEKL. CDR3 sequence: CASSQESGTGSSYNEQFF. The CDR3 coding sequence is TGCGCCAGCAGCCAAGAGTCTGGAACCGGTAGCTCCTACAATGAGCAGTTCTTC.

This chain connects TRBV6-2 or TRBV6-3 to TRBJ1-1, with D unresolved. The CDR3 has 11 amino acids. Trimming removed 8 bases at V and 7 bases at J, with 11 bases between. Per the germline V gene, CDR1 is MNHEY and CDR2 is SVGEGT. The CDR3 loop is CASHSRVEAFF. CDR3 DNA: TGTGCCAGCCATAGTCGGGTTGAAGCTTTCTTT.

The rearrangement links TRBV19 to TRBJ1-2; D is perhaps TRBD1 (5 bases). CDR1 and CDR2 (germline): LNHDA, SQIVND (reference sequence). The CDR3 consists of 14 residues. Trimming stripped 5 bases from V and 7 bases from J, with 17 bases between. The CDR3 loop is CASSPRTRVGGYTF. The CDR3 nucleotides read TGTGCCAGTAGTCCGCGGACCAGGGTGGGTGGCTACACCTTC.

In this sample, this clonotype turned up a few times. This rearrangement joins TRBV4-1 to TRBJ1-2, with D unresolved. This CDR3 spans 15 amino acids. The germline CDR1 and CDR2 sequences are MGHRA and YSYEKL. Trimming took 5 bases from V and 2 from J, leaving 15 bases between them. CDR3 protein: CASSYPFGGNYGYTF. The CDR3 nucleotides read TGCGCCAGCAGCTACCCCTTCGGAGGAAACTATGGCTACACCTTC.

This clonotype was detected many times. The CDR3 DNA follows: TGCGCCAGCAGCTGGGGACGGTCCTATGGCTACACCTTC. As protein: CASSWGRSYGYTF. J is TRBJ1-2 and V is TRBV5-1; perhaps TRBD1 as D (5 bases). Germline V gene sequence: CDR1 SGHRS, CDR2 YFSETQ. The CDR3 length is 13 residues. Trimming shortened V by 3 bases and J by 4 bases, and 10 bases separated the two germline ends.

This clonotype was recorded many times. The genes are TRBV24-1 and TRBJ2-1; TRBD1 might be the D (6 bases). CDR3 length: 16 amino acids. The V and J ends lost 8 bases and 5 bases respectively, with 21 bases between them. In germline, CDR1 is KGHDR, CDR2 SFDVKD. This chain's CDR3 is CATTPLGDNGDNEQFF. As DNA, the CDR3 is TGTGCCACCACCCCCCTTGGGGACAACGGGGACAATGAGCAGTTCTTC.

This clonotype was recorded many times. The CDR3 DNA follows: TGTGCCTGGAGTGATCAGGATAGGACTGAAGCTTTCTTT. It yields the protein CAWSDQDRTEAFF. The rearrangement joins TRBV30 to TRBJ1-1; no clear D gene. There are 13 residues in the CDR3. Deletions cut 1 base from V and 5 bases from J, with 11 bases between. Germline lookup yields CDR1 GTSNPN and CDR2 SVGIG (reference sequence). Filled out from reference TRBV30 and TRBJ1-1, the complete variable domain reads SQTIHQWPATLVQPVGSPLSLECTVEGTSNPNLYWYRQAAGRGLQLLFYSVGIGQISSEVPQNLSASRPQDRQFILSSKKLLLSDSGFYLCAWSDQDRTEAFFGQGTRLTVV.